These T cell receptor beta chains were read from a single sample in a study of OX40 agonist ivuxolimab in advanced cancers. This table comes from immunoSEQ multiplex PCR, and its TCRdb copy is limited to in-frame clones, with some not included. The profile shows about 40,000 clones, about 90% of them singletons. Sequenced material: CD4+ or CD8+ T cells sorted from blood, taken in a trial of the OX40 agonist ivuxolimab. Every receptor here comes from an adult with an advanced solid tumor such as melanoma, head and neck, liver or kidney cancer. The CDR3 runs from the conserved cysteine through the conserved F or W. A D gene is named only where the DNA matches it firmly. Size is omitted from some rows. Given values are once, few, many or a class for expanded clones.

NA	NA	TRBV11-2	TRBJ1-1	CASSWVNTEAFF	TGTGCCAGCAGCTGGGTGAACACTGAAGCTTTCTTT
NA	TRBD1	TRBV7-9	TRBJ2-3	CASSLPFSQGIAADTQYF	TGTGCCAGCAGCTTACCCTTCTCACAGGGGATTGCGGCAGATACGCAGTATTTT
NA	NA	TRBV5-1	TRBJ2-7	CASSLEGNEQYF	TGCGCCAGCAGCCTGGAGGGGAACGAGCAGTACTTC
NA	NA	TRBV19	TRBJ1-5	CASSIGDGDPGQPQHF	TGTGCCAGTAGTATTGGGGACGGCGACCCGGGTCAGCCCCAGCATTTT
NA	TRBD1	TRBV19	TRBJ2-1	CASSTTGQGYYNEQFF	TGTGCCAGTAGTACAACGGGACAGGGGTATTACAATGAGCAGTTCTTC
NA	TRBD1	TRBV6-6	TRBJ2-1	CASSYSSGGEQFF	TGTGCCAGCAGTTACTCATCAGGGGGCGAGCAGTTCTTC
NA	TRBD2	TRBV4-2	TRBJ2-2	CASSQDMVGLATIVFTGELFF	TGTGCCAGCAGCCAAGATATGGTGGGACTAGCGACCATAGTATTCACCGGGGAGCTGTTTTTT
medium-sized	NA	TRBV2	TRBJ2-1	CASSGLTDYNEQFF	TGTGCCAGCAGCGGACTAACAGACTACAATGAGCAGTTCTTC
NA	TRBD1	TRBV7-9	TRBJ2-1	CASRDTGTGVYNEQFF	TGTGCCAGCAGGGACACCGGGACAGGAGTCTACAATGAGCAGTTCTTC
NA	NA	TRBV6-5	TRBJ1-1	CASREGGTEAFF	TGTGCCAGCCGGGAGGGGGGAACTGAAGCTTTCTTT
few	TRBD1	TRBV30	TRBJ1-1	CACERQGAEAFF	TGTGCCTGTGAGCGACAGGGGGCTGAAGCTTTCTTT
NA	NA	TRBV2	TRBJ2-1	CASSEVAGSDEQFF	TGTGCCAGCAGTGAAGTAGCAGGGTCGGATGAGCAGTTCTTC
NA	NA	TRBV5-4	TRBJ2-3	CASTLAGGPFGTDTQYF	TGTGCCAGCACTCTTGCTGGAGGGCCCTTTGGGACAGATACGCAGTATTTT
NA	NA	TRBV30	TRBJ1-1	CAWSVTDSSTEAFF	TGTGCCTGGAGTGTCACGGACAGCAGCACTGAAGCTTTCTTT
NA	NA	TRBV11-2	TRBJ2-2	CASRLQGGTGELFF	TGTGCCAGCAGGTTACAGGGAGGCACCGGGGAGCTGTTTTTT
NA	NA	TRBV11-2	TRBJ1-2	CASSPSKQGQGYTF	TGTGCCAGCAGCCCCTCTAAACAGGGACAAGGCTACACCTTC
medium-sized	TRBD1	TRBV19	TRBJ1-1	CASTPNLTGTGGRAEAFF	TGTGCCAGTACCCCCAACTTAACCGGGACAGGGGGCAGAGCTGAAGCTTTCTTT
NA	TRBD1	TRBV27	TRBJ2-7	CASSLDGTGAYEQYF	TGTGCCAGCAGTTTAGACGGGACAGGGGCCTACGAGCAGTACTTC
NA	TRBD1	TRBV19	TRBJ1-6	CASRWGDDRVASPLHF	TGTGCCAGTAGGTGGGGAGACGACAGGGTGGCTTCACCCCTCCACTTT
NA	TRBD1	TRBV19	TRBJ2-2	CASRDGTGGFNGELFF	TGTGCCAGTAGGGACGGGACAGGGGGGTTCAACGGGGAGCTGTTTTTT
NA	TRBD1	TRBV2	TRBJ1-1	CASGGTANTEAFF	TGTGCCAGTGGGGGGACAGCGAACACTGAAGCTTTCTTT
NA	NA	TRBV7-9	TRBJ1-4	CASSLPPGPGVRGEKLFF	TGTGCCAGCAGCTTACCGCCCGGGCCCGGGGTTCGGGGTGAAAAACTGTTTTTT
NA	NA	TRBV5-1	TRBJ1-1	CASSPPSSRGNTEAFF	TGCGCCAGCAGCCCCCCAAGCTCTCGGGGGAACACTGAAGCTTTCTTT